This T cell receptor beta chain was identified during a study of shared clonotypes between healthy human individuals. Study as a whole: Per donor, CD8 memory used one plate, CD8 naive used two, CD4 memory used three and CD4 naive used three.

The germline gives CDR1 SGHDN, CDR2 FVKESK. The length of the CDR3 is 14 residues. V shed 4 bases and J shed 4 bases, with 13 bases lying between them. Replicate PCRs run on sorted subsets employed roughly 190 ng DNA, some 33,000 T cell genomes. Produced via immunoSEQ multiplex PCR; TCRdb's table is partial and in-frame only. The data show about 1 million clones, about three quarters seen once. On this clone: What it binds is not known.

Regarding the study as a whole: Among donors, clonotype sharing was expected to be affected by sequencing depth. Non-shared clonotypes were found to have lower generation probabilities than the clonotypes that were shared by all four of the sorted-subset donors.

The chain is built from TRBV14 and TRBJ1-2, with D unresolved. The sequence was collected from a man between 18 and 29 years old in good health. Sequences were obtained from memory CD4+ T cells sorted from blood. The subset denotes: CD45RA-negative fraction. CDR3 nucleotides: TGTGCCAGCAGCCCCTCGGGCACCTTCTATGGCTACACCTTC. Translating it yields CASSPSGTFYGYTF.